This T cell receptor (beta chain) was found in a study of Graves' ophthalmopathy and Graves' hyperthyroidism. CDR1 SGDLS and CDR2 YYNGEE come from the germline V gene. CDR3 length equals 15 residues. V was cut by 2 bases and J by 5 bases, with 16 bases left in between. Beta-chain TCR CDR3 regions were amplified from RNA transcripts. First-round RT-PCR used HTBI primers; second-round multiplex PCR followed. TCRdb itself ran the multiplex PCR reads through MiXCR, one entry per CDR3 protein. The table records about 700,000 distinct CDR3 sequences, over 40% of them present only once. The source of this sequence is an adult man with Graves' ophthalmopathy. V usage is TRBV9 and J usage is TRBJ1-1; D not certain. Sequencing input: peripheral blood. CDR3 sequence: CASSVVGGVDTEAFF. DNA for the CDR3: TGTGCCAGCAGCGTGGTGGGCGGGGTGGATACTGAAGCTTTCTTT.